This T cell receptor beta chain was sequenced in a study of vaccination and CD4 T cells after COVID-19. Background on the study: The cells were exposed to overlapping spike peptides originating from SARS-CoV-2, HCoV-NL63, HCoV-OC43 and HCoV-229E for stimulation.

Comment on this clonotype: Its cognate antigen is unknown.

Specified treatment: roughly 11-day PBMC culture with coronavirus spike peptide pools or control peptides (ViraFEST assay). A negative selection step was used to isolate CD4+ T cells once culture had run for approximately 10 days. The germline CDR1 and CDR2 sequences are MNHNS and SASEGT. V was shortened by 6 bases and J by 3 bases, with 17 bases between the two germline ends. CDR3 length: 15 amino acids. Sequencing of the DNA from cultured CD4+ T cells was carried out with the Oncomine TCR Beta short-read assay. One entry per CDR3 protein, called by TCRdb with MiXCR from the PCR reads. The sample carries about 18,000 distinct CDR3 sequences, around 28% recorded once.

The chain has TRBV6-1 and TRBJ1-2; no reliable D call. This clonotype was obtained from a human donor with COVID-19. Source material: cultured CD4+ T cells from blood. The CDR3 loop reads CASRATDGYYYGYTF. The DNA for the CDR3 is TGTGCCAGCAGGGCGACGGACGGGTACTACTATGGCTACACCTTC.